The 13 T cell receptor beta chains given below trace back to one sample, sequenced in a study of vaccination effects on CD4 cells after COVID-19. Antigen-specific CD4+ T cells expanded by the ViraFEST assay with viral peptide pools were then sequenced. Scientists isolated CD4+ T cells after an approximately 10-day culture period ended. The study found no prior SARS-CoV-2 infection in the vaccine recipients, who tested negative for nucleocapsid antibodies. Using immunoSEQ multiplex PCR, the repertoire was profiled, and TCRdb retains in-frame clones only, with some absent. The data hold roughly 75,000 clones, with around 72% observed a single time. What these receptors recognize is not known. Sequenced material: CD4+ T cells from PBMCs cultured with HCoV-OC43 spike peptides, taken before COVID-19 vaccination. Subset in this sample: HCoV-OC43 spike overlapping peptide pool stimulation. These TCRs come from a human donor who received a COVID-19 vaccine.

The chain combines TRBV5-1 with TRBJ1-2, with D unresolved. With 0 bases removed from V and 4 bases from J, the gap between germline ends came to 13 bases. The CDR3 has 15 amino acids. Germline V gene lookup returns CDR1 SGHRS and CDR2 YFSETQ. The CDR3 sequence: CASSLVVGSPYGYTF. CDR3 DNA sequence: TGCGCCAGCAGCTTGGTCGTTGGGAGCCCCTATGGCTACACCTTC.

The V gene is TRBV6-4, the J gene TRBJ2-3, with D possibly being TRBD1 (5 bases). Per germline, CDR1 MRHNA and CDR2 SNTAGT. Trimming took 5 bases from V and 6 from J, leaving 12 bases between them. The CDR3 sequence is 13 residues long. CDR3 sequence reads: CASSPGHGDTQYF. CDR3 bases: TGTGCCAGCAGTCCTGGACATGGGGATACGCAGTATTTT.

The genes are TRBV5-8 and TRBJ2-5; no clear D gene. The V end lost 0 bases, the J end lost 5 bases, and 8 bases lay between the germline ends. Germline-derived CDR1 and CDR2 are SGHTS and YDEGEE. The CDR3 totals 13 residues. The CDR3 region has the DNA TGTGCCAGCAGCTTGGCGTTGGGGGAGACCCAGTACTTC. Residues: CASSLALGETQYF.

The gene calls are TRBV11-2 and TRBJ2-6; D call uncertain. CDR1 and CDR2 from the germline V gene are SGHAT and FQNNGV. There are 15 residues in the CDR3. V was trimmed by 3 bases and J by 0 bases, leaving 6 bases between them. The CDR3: CASSLRSSGANVLTF. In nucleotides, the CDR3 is TGTGCCAGCAGCTTGCGGAGCTCTGGGGCCAACGTCCTGACTTTC.

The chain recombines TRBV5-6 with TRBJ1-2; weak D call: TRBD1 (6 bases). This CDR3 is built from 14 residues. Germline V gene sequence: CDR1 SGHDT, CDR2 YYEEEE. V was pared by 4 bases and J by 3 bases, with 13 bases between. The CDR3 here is CASSPYRVDYGYTF. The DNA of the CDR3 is TGTGCCAGCAGCCCATACAGGGTTGACTATGGCTACACCTTC. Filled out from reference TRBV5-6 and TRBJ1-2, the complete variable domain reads DAGVTQSPTHLIKTRGQQVTLRCSPKSGHDTVSWYQQALGQGPQFIFQYYEEEERQRGNFPDRFSGHQFPNYSSELNVNALLLGDSALYLCASSPYRVDYGYTFGSGTRLTVV.

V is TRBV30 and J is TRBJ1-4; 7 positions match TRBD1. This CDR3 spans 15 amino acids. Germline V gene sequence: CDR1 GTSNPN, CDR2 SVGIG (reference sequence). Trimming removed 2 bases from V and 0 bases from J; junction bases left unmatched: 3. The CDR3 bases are TGTGCCTGGAGTCAAGGGACAGCAACTAATGAAAAACTGTTTTTT. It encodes CAWSQGTATNEKLFF.

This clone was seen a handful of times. CDR3 nucleotides: TGTGCCAGCAGCTTAGGTGGCACCGGGGAGCTGTTTTTT. Translated, it gives CASSLGGTGELFF. The chain recombines TRBV7-2 with TRBJ2-2, with unresolved D. The CDR3 loop spans 13 amino acids. In germline, CDR1 is SGHTA, CDR2 FQGNSA. The V gene lost 1 base and the J gene lost 4 bases, with 4 bases spanning the gap.

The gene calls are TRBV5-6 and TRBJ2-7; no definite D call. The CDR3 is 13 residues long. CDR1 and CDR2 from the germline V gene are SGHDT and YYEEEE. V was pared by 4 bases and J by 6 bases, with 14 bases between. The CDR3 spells CASSPVDGTEQYV. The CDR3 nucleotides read TGTGCCAGCAGCCCCGTTGACGGTACCGAGCAGTACGTC.

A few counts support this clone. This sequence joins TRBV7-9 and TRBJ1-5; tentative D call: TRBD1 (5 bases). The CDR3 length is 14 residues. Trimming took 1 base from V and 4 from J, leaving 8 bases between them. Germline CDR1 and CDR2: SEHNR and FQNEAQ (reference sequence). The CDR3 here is CASSLEAGNQPQHF. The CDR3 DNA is TGTGCCAGCAGCTTAGAGGCAGGGAATCAGCCCCAGCATTTT.

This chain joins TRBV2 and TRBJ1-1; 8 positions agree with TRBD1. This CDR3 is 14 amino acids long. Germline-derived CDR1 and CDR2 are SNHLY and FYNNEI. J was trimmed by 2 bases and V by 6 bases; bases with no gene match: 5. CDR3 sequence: CASRGTGPNTEAFF. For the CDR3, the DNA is TGTGCCAGCAGGGGGACAGGTCCAAACACTGAAGCTTTCTTT. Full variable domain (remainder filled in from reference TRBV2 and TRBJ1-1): EPEVTQTPSHQVTQMGQEVILRCVPISNHLYFYWYRQILGQKVEFLVSFYNNEISEKSEIFDDQFSVERPDGSNFTLKIRSTKLEDSAMYFCASRGTGPNTEAFFGQGTRLTVV.

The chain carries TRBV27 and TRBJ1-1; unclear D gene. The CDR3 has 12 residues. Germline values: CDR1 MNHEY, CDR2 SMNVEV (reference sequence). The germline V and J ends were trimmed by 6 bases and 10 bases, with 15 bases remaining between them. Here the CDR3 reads CASSSPRGRAFF. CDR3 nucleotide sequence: TGTGCCAGCAGCTCCCCCCGCGGGAGAGCTTTCTTT.

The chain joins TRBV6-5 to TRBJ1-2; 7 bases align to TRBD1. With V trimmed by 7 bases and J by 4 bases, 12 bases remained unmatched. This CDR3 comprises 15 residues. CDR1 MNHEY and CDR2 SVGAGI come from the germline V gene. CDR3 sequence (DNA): TGTGCCAGCACCCCACACCCACAGGGGTCCTATGGCTACACCTTC. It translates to CASTPHPQGSYGYTF.

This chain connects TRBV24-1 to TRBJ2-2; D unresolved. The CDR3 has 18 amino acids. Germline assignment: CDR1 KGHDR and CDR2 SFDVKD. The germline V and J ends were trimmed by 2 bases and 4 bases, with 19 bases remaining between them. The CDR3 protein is CATSDSPGRILGTGELFF. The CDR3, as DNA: TGTGCCACCAGTGATTCCCCGGGCCGTATCCTTGGCACCGGGGAGCTGTTTTTT.